These 28 T cell receptor beta chains originate from one sample sequenced in a study of cytomegalovirus exposure and HLA in healthy donors. The study ran its PCR with 60 Vbeta and 13 Jbeta primers. Here immunoSEQ multiplex PCR was the method, and the copy in TCRdb shows in-frame clones only, minus some. The data hold approximately 120,000 clones, with over 70% observed a single time. The sample comprised PBMCs. Every receptor here comes from a man aged 18 to 30 in good health and CMV-seropositive.

The gene calls are TRBV4-3 and TRBJ2-1; D unclear. The CDR3 loop spans 15 amino acids. V lost 3 bases and J lost 0, with 9 bases in between. Germline lookup yields CDR1 LGHNA and CDR2 YSLEER. The CDR3 is CASSHGSSSYNEQFF. The CDR3 DNA is TGCGCCAGCAGCCATGGCAGTTCCTCCTACAATGAGCAGTTCTTC.

The chain is built from TRBV6-6 and TRBJ1-1; D unresolved. CDR1 is MNHNY and CDR2 is SVGAGI in the germline V gene (reference sequence). V was shortened by 2 bases and J by 11 bases, with 12 bases between the two germline ends. The CDR3 has 12 amino acids. The CDR3 DNA reads TGTGCCAGCAGTTACCCGTCGCAGAACGCTTTCTTT. Translating gives CASSYPSQNAFF.

The chain couples TRBV7-8 to TRBJ2-5; TRBD1 agrees at 8 bases. Per the germline V gene, CDR1 is SGHVS and CDR2 is FQNEAQ. This CDR3 is 17 amino acids long. V lost 0 bases to trimming and J lost 5 bases; unmatched junction nucleotides: 11. The CDR3: CASSLAKRGQVRETQYF. The CDR3 coding sequence is TGTGCCAGCAGCTTAGCGAAAAGGGGACAGGTCCGCGAGACCCAGTACTTC.

This clone has a handful of counts. The rearrangement joins TRBV29-1 to TRBJ2-4; no firm D call. The germline V gene has CDR1 SQVTM and CDR2 ANQGSEA. The V end lost 6 bases, the J end lost 1 base, and 16 bases lay between the germline ends. The CDR3 has 15 residues. For the CDR3, the DNA is TGCAGCGTCTACGGGTCCGTTGGGGCCAAAAACATTCAGTACTTC. This translates into CSVYGSVGAKNIQYF.

The chain combines TRBV18 with TRBJ2-5; D might be TRBD2 (5 bases). V dropped 4 bases and J dropped 5 bases, with 14 bases sitting between them. The CDR3 covers 14 residues. CDR1 is KGHSH, CDR2 LQKENI, per germline. The DNA for the CDR3 is TGTGCCAGCTCACTGCAACTAGGTGCGGAGACCCAGTACTTC. Its translation: CASSLQLGAETQYF.

The genes are TRBV15 and TRBJ1-5, with 8 bases matching TRBD1. Germline V lookup: CDR1 LNHNV, CDR2 YYDKDF (reference sequence). The CDR3 covers 15 residues. The V and J ends lost 0 bases and 6 bases, in that order; junction bases with no gene match: 4. The CDR3 nucleotides are TGTGCCACCAGCAGAGATAGACAGGGGTTTCAGCCCCAGCATTTT. Protein product: CATSRDRQGFQPQHF.

The rearrangement joins TRBV5-1 to TRBJ2-7; TRBD2 aligns across 16 bases. CDR3 length: 18 amino acids. The J segment lost 2 bases and the V segment lost 4 bases, leaving 9 bases of the junction unmatched. Per the germline V gene, CDR1 is SGHRS and CDR2 is YFSETQ. CDR3 coding DNA: TGCGCCAGCAGCCACGGGACTAGCGGGAGGGGTTCCCCCTACGAGCAGTACTTC. Its translation is CASSHGTSGRGSPYEQYF.

The rearrangement links TRBV5-1 to TRBJ2-5; D gene uncertain. Germline CDR1 and CDR2: SGHRS and YFSETQ. CDR3 length: 15 residues. V lost 4 bases, J lost 1 base, and 14 bases lay in between. The CDR3 here is CASSVMVSSQETQYF. The CDR3 region has the DNA TGCGCCAGCAGCGTAATGGTCTCTAGCCAAGAGACCCAGTACTTC. Looking up the rest from reference TRBV5-1 and TRBJ2-5 gives the full variable domain: KAGVTQTPRYLIKTRGQQVTLSCSPISGHRSVSWYQQTPGQGLQFLFEYFSETQRNKGNFPGRFSGRQFSNSRSEMNVSTLELGDSALYLCASSVMVSSQETQYFGPGTRLLVL.

This clone was detected a few times. The chain carries TRBV19 and TRBJ1-5; D gene uncertain. Germline V gives CDR1 LNHDA, CDR2 SQIVND (reference sequence). The CDR3 spans 15 residues. Trimming pared 3 bases from V and 2 bases from J, leaving 11 bases between. Here the CDR3 reads CASSMAEMGNQPQHF. Written as DNA, the CDR3 is TGTGCCAGTAGTATGGCGGAGATGGGCAATCAGCCCCAGCATTTT.

The V call is TRBV6-5, the J call TRBJ1-5; D unresolved. V was cut by 5 bases and J by 14 bases, with 19 bases left in between. The germline V gene has CDR1 MNHEY and CDR2 SVGAGI. This CDR3 has 13 residues. The DNA for the CDR3 is TGTGCCAGCAGTGAAGCGGGGAAATCAGCCGAGCATTTT. As protein: CASSEAGKSAEHF.

The chain combines TRBV19 with TRBJ2-1; 12 nucleotides match TRBD2. V dropped 7 bases and J dropped 9; count of bases not matched to a gene: 13. Germline values: CDR1 LNHDA, CDR2 SQIVND (reference sequence). The CDR3 consists of 16 residues. In DNA form, the CDR3 reads TGTGCCAGTATCGGGGGCTACGGGACTAGCGGGTTTGAGCAGTTCTTC. This codes for CASIGGYGTSGFEQFF.

The V gene is TRBV18, the J gene TRBJ2-2, with 7 bases aligning to TRBD1. Unmatched junction bases numbered 3, after V lost 4 bases and J lost 1 base. Germline assignment: CDR1 KGHSH and CDR2 LQKENI. This CDR3 has 15 amino acids. For the CDR3, the DNA is TGTGCCAGCTCACGACAGGGAGAGAACACCGGGGAGCTGTTTTTT. Translated, it gives CASSRQGENTGELFF. The whole variable domain, remainder taken from reference TRBV18 and TRBJ2-2, is NAGVMQNPRHLVRRRGQEARLRCSPMKGHSHVYWYRQLPEEGLKFMVYLQKENIIDESGMPKERFSAEFPKEGPSILRIQQVVRGDSAAYFCASSRQGENTGELFFGEGSRLTVL.

This chain links TRBV9 with TRBJ2-7; TRBD1 matches at 8 bases. CDR3 size: 14 residues. CDR1 and CDR2 (germline): SGDLS, YYNGEE. Trimming at V came to 1 base and at J to 4 bases, leaving 4 bases not matched to a gene. DNA for the CDR3: TGTGCCAGCAGCGTAACCGGGACAGGTTACGAGCAGTACTTC. This translates into CASSVTGTGYEQYF.

The V call is TRBV6-5, the J call TRBJ2-3, with 8 bases lining up with TRBD1. Unmatched junction bases numbered 6, after V lost 6 bases and J lost 4 bases. Germline V gives CDR1 MNHEY, CDR2 SVGAGI. The length of the CDR3 is 14 residues. In DNA form, the CDR3 reads TGTGCCAGCAGGGACAGGGAAGCGGCAGATACGCAGTATTTT. This encodes CASRDREAADTQYF.

The CDR3 loop is CASSPPWLAGPSNEQFF. The CDR3 region has the DNA TGTGCCAGCTCACCACCGTGGCTAGCGGGGCCCTCCAATGAGCAGTTCTTC. The V gene is TRBV18, the J gene TRBJ2-1, with 9 bases that match TRBD2. This CDR3 contains 17 residues. The V gene end was trimmed by 0 bases and the J gene end by 6 bases; junction bases not matched to a gene: 9. Germline lookup yields CDR1 KGHSH and CDR2 LQKENI.

This clone has only a few counts. This sequence joins TRBV9 and TRBJ1-2; 9 nucleotides agree with TRBD1. Per germline, CDR1 SGDLS and CDR2 YYNGEE. J was trimmed by 8 bases and V by 0 bases; bases with no gene match: 5. This CDR3 is built from 14 residues. CDR3 loop: CASSVGDRVYGYTF. The DNA of the CDR3 is TGTGCCAGCAGCGTAGGGGACAGGGTTTACGGCTACACCTTC.

As DNA, the CDR3 is TGTGCCAGCAGCTTAGTGGGCAATCAGTATCAGCCCCAGCATTTT. This codes for CASSLVGNQYQPQHF. The chain combines TRBV7-2 with TRBJ1-5; unclear D gene. Germline values: CDR1 SGHTA, CDR2 FQGNSA. The CDR3 totals 15 residues. Trimming took 1 base from V and 5 from J, leaving 12 bases between them.

The V gene is TRBV11-2, the J gene TRBJ2-7; TRBD2 matches at 9 bases. Trimming cost V 3 bases and J 1 base; bases outside gene matches: 4. The CDR3 loop spans 15 amino acids. The germline V gene encodes CDR1 SGHAT and CDR2 FQNNGV. The CDR3 coding sequence is TGTGCCAGCAGCTTTCAAAGCGGGAGGTCCTACGAGCAGTACTTC. Protein sequence: CASSFQSGRSYEQYF.

This clone occurred once. The rearrangement uses TRBV7-9 and TRBJ1-6; 7 nucleotides match TRBD1. The CDR3 has 14 amino acids. V lost 5 bases to trimming and J lost 5 bases; unmatched junction nucleotides: 3. Germline V CDR1 and CDR2: SEHNR, FQNEAQ (reference sequence). CDR3 DNA: TGTGCCAGCAGCACCGGGACAGATAATTCACCCCTCCACTTT. Protein product: CASSTGTDNSPLHF.

The chain is built from TRBV7-2 and TRBJ2-1, with D tentatively TRBD2 (6 bases). This CDR3 has 15 amino acids. Germline-derived CDR1 and CDR2 are SGHTA and FQGNSA. Trimming cost V 2 bases and J 8 bases, with 16 bases left between them. CDR3 coding DNA: TGTGCCAGCAGCTTAATGGGAGGCCTAGTCGATGAGCAGTTCTTC. Translating it yields CASSLMGGLVDEQFF.

V is TRBV4-3 and J is TRBJ2-5; 13 bases are shared with TRBD2. Germline V lookup: CDR1 LGHNA, CDR2 YSLEER. The junction had 1 base not matched to a gene; V was cut back by 3 bases and J by 3 bases. The CDR3 is made up of 15 amino acids. The chain's CDR3 is CASSHGLAGEETQYF. The DNA for the CDR3 is TGCGCCAGCAGCCATGGACTAGCGGGGGAAGAGACCCAGTACTTC.

The genes are TRBV7-9 and TRBJ2-5, with TRBD1 matching 9 bases. The CDR3 extends over 16 amino acids. Trimming removed 1 base from V and 4 bases from J; junction bases left unmatched: 7. Per the germline V gene, CDR1 is SEHNR and CDR2 is FQNEAQ (reference sequence). CDR3 sequence (DNA): TGTGCCAGCAGCTTAGTTGCCGGGACAGGGCGAGAGACCCAGTACTTC. This sequence encodes CASSLVAGTGRETQYF.

This clone was recorded once. Other nucleotide sequences from this sample produce the same CDR3. The rearrangement uses TRBV11-2 and TRBJ2-7, with D possibly TRBD2 on 6 matching bases. The CDR3 extends over 14 amino acids. The V end was cut by 2 bases, the J end by 4 bases, with 12 bases between. The germline gives CDR1 SGHAT, CDR2 FQNNGV. The CDR3 loop reads CASSLIGSGYEQYF. The CDR3 coding sequence is TGTGCCAGCAGCTTAATCGGGAGCGGTTACGAGCAGTACTTC. Using reference TRBV11-2 and TRBJ2-7 for the parts outside the CDR3, the full variable domain is EAGVAQSPRYKIIEKRQSVAFWCNPISGHATLYWYQQILGQGPKLLIQFQNNGVVDDSQLPKDRFSAERLKGVDSTLKIQPAKLEDSAVYLCASSLIGSGYEQYFGPGTRLTVT.

The chain employs TRBV5-1 and TRBJ2-3; the D gene is possibly TRBD2 (6 bases). Germline V gene data show CDR1 as SGHRS and CDR2 as YFSETQ. This CDR3 region has 15 residues. Trimming shortened V by 0 bases and J by 7 bases, and 15 bases separated the two germline ends. CDR3 in amino acids: CASSLEAGRDYTQYF. As DNA, the CDR3 is TGCGCCAGCAGCTTGGAGGCAGGGCGGGATTATACGCAGTATTTT.

The chain couples TRBV7-9 to TRBJ2-1; perhaps TRBD1 as D (6 bases). This CDR3 is 15 amino acids long. CDR1 and CDR2 (germline): SEHNR, FQNEAQ (reference sequence). V shed 0 bases and J shed 4 bases, with 10 bases lying between them. The CDR3 nucleotides are TGTGCCAGCAGCTTAGCGTCAGGGGAGTACAATGAGCAGTTCTTC. Translation: CASSLASGEYNEQFF.

The chain couples TRBV25-1 to TRBJ1-2; tentatively, D is TRBD1 (6 bases). This CDR3 is 14 amino acids long. V dropped 1 base and J dropped 6 bases, with 12 bases sitting between them. The V gene's germline CDR1 is MGHDK and CDR2 SYGVNS. CDR3 coding DNA: TGTGCCAGCAGTGAATTTCCTAGGACAGATGGCTACACCTTC. The encoded protein is CASSEFPRTDGYTF.

The chain is built from TRBV7-2 and TRBJ1-5; D is possibly TRBD1 (5 bases). Trimming took 1 base from V and 4 from J, leaving 14 bases between them. This CDR3 contains 16 residues. Germline CDR1 SGHTA, CDR2 FQGNSA. The DNA for the CDR3 is TGTGCCAGCAGCTTAGACACCGGGGGGAGTAATCAGCCCCAGCATTTT. It translates to CASSLDTGGSNQPQHF.

V is TRBV5-4 and J is TRBJ1-3, with TRBD1 as a possible D gene (5 bases). With 7 bases removed from V and 4 bases from J, the gap between germline ends came to 15 bases. Germline values: CDR1 SGHNT, CDR2 YYREEE (reference sequence). There are 14 residues in the CDR3. The CDR3, as DNA: TGTGCCAGCTCCGGGGGGTCGATAGGAAACACCATATATTTT. Amino acids: CASSGGSIGNTIYF.